What follows are 9 T cell receptor beta chains derived from one specimen sequenced in a study of PD-1 blockade in classical Hodgkin lymphoma. Each and every patient relapsed after autologous stem cell transplantation, and patients got differing brentuximab vedotin exposure. Generated by immunoSEQ multiplex PCR, the TCRdb table keeps only in-frame clones and is missing some. This sample has 66,000 or so clones, with roughly two thirds found just once. This sample comprised peripheral blood mononuclear cells (PBMCs), obtained before the second cycle of nivolumab. These receptors were collected from a human donor with classical Hodgkin lymphoma.

The chain is built from TRBV7-3 and TRBJ1-2; the D gene is possibly TRBD1 (5 bases). Trimming removed 3 bases at V and 4 bases at J, with 9 bases between. The CDR3 contains 13 residues. Germline V CDR1 and CDR2: SGHTA, FQGTGA. The CDR3 DNA reads TGTGCCAGCAGCTTGGACACTACCTATGGCTACACCTTC. It specifies CASSLDTTYGYTF. The variable domain in full, completed from reference TRBV7-3 and TRBJ1-2, reads GAGVSQTPSNKVTEKGKYVELRCDPISGHTALYWYRQSLGQGPEFLIYFQGTGAADDSGLPNDRFFAVRPEGSVSTLKIQRTERGDSAVYLCASSLDTTYGYTFGSGTRLTVV.

In its sample, this clone was seen a few times. The rearrangement links TRBV9 to TRBJ1-2; no firm D call. V dropped 0 bases and J dropped 5 bases, with 11 bases sitting between them. Germline CDR1 is SGDLS and CDR2 is YYNGEE. The CDR3 is 14 residues long. The chain's CDR3 is CASSVDSGPYGYTF. The CDR3 DNA sequence: TGTGCCAGCAGCGTAGACTCCGGTCCTTATGGCTACACCTTC.

This clone was recorded only once. The J gene is TRBJ2-2, the V gene TRBV19; 8 bases line up with TRBD1. With V trimmed by 8 bases and J by 3 bases, 14 bases remained unmatched. The CDR3 sequence is 17 residues long. Germline V lookup: CDR1 LNHDA, CDR2 SQIVND (reference sequence). The CDR3 DNA follows: TGTGCCAGTGAAAAGGACAGGGCCCTACCCTACACCGGGGAGCTGTTTTTT. This encodes CASEKDRALPYTGELFF.

This CDR3 reads CASSNPGGAPDTQYF. The CDR3 nucleotides are TGTGCCAGCAGCAATCCCGGGGGGGCCCCAGATACGCAGTATTTT. This sequence joins TRBV21-1 and TRBJ2-3; the table's D gene call, TRBD2, was not cross checked with the DNA. TRBV21-1 is listed as a pseudogene. This CDR3 is 15 amino acids long.

The rearrangement uses TRBV14 and TRBJ2-5, with a possible D match to TRBD2 (7 bases). Germline CDR1 is SGHDN and CDR2 is FVKESK. V was cut by 5 bases and J by 5 bases, with 12 bases left in between. The length of the CDR3 is 13 residues. The CDR3 DNA is TGTGCCAGCAGCGGGGGGGCCATTGAGACCCAGTACTTC. It specifies CASSGGAIETQYF.

V usage is TRBV15 and J usage is TRBJ2-7, with D uncertain. The CDR3 contains 16 residues. Trimming took off 0 bases at V and 5 bases at J, with 17 bases between the two ends. Germline V CDR1 and CDR2: LNHNV, YYDKDF (reference sequence). The DNA of the CDR3 is TGTGCCACCAGCAGAGATTCCGTAGGAAACAGAAACGAGCAGTACTTC. The encoded protein is CATSRDSVGNRNEQYF.

This clone occurred a few times. V usage is TRBV7-8 and J usage is TRBJ1-1; 7 bases are shared with TRBD1. Germline V lookup: CDR1 SGHVS, CDR2 FQNEAQ. The CDR3 loop spans 16 amino acids. Trimming cost V 2 bases and J 1 base; bases outside gene matches: 7. DNA for the CDR3: TGTGCCAGCAGCTTAAGAGCCTACAGGGGGAACACTGAAGCTTTCTTT. It codes for CASSLRAYRGNTEAFF.

This chain joins TRBV14 and TRBJ2-2, with TRBD2 matching 8 bases. The germline CDR1 and CDR2 sequences are SGHDN and FVKESK. The CDR3 contains 19 residues. V was pared by 1 base and J by 3 bases, with 13 bases of the junction left unmatched. Written as DNA, the CDR3 is TGTGCCAGCAGCCAAGCCCGGGGGGGCTGGGGGCAGTACACCGGGGAGCTGTTTTTT. This encodes CASSQARGGWGQYTGELFF.

A few counts support this clone. J is TRBJ2-1 and V is TRBV19, with D tentatively TRBD2 (6 bases). CDR3 length equals 15 residues. Between the trimmed V and J ends, which lost 3 bases and 10 bases, there was a span of 19 bases. CDR1 is LNHDA and CDR2 is SQIVND in the germline V gene (reference sequence). DNA of the CDR3: TGTGCCAGTAGTATCTGGGGGGAGTTCGGGCGGGAGCAGTTCTTC. Translation: CASSIWGEFGREQFF.